This TCR beta chain is drawn from a study of cytomegalovirus exposure and HLA in healthy donors. Overall study findings and caveats: Subsequent analysis of the approximately 110 validation repertoires found a tendency for first-cohort TCR clusters to co-occur. A few chains linked to CMV were shown in vitro to be specific for CMV antigens.

Produced via immunoSEQ multiplex PCR; TCRdb's table is partial and in-frame only. The table has roughly 68,000 clones, 95% to 96% seen once. The CDR3 sequence is 11 residues long. Regarding this clone: Its antigen is as yet unknown.

The donors were members of the validation cohort comprising approximately 120 subjects, separate from the approximately 670-subject first cohort. The rearrangement uses TRBV21-1 and TRBJ2-1; the table's D call, TRBD1, has no DNA check behind it. TRBV21-1 is given as a pseudogene. The clonotype comes from a young woman in good health and CMV-seropositive. Input material: PBMCs. The CDR3: CASAGGNEQFF. The CDR3 bases are TGTGCCAGCGCAGGGGGCAATGAGCAGTTCTTC.